The clone carrying this T cell receptor beta chain was detected ten times or more. What it binds is unknown. A library of TCRbeta sequences, prepared with unique molecular identifiers, was generated. Each CDR3 protein is one row after TCRdb ran MiXCR on the PCR reads. The table records thousands of distinct CDR3 sequences, 9.1% of them present only once. The source of the sample is a study of T-cell reconstitution after alpha-beta-depleted transplantation in children. Study-wide results and caveats: Diversity and T-cell counts at one year after transplant derived mostly from new T cells. Reportedly, only several hundred clones from non-depleted graft cells drove alpha-beta T-cell counts at about two months. There were some patients whose high TCRbeta diversity at day 60 came from surviving recipient T cells and thymic progenitors.

Trimming cost V 5 bases and J 4 bases, with 18 bases left between them. This CDR3 spans 15 amino acids. Germline CDR1 is SEHNR and CDR2 is FQNEAQ (reference sequence). V is TRBV7-9 and J is TRBJ2-7; maybe TRBD1 (6 bases). The TCR comes from a male patient between 2 and 10 years old who had a stem cell transplant for acute lymphoblastic leukemia, so the T cells may come from the graft donor. The specimen was PBMCs, mostly from graft donor cells, collected 180 days after TCRalphabeta/CD19-depleted stem cell transplant. CDR3 nucleotide sequence: TGTGCCAGCAGCCCCCGCCGGGGTCAGGGGTACGAGCAGTACTTC. Its protein product is CASSPRRGQGYEQYF.